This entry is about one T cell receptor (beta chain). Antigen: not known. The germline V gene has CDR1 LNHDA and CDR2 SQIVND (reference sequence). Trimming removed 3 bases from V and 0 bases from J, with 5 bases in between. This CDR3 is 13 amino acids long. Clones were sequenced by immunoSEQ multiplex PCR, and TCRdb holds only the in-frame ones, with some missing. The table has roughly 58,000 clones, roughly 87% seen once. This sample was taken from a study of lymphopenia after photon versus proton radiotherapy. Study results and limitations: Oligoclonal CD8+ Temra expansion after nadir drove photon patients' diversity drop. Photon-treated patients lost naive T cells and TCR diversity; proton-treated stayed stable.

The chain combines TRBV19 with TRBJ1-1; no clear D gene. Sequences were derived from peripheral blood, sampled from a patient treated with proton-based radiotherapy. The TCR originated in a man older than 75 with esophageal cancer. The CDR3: CASSIRLNTEAFF. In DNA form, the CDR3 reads TGTGCCAGTAGTATTAGGCTGAACACTGAAGCTTTCTTT.